This TCR beta chain stems from a study of response to subunit inactivated influenza vaccine. The table lists this clonotype with a few counts. Its specificity is not known. Findings of the study overall: Seasonal influenza vaccination, on each occasion, was suggested by the authors to recruit few new T cells.

This CDR3 has 15 residues. The V gene lost 7 bases and the J gene lost 5 bases, with 18 bases spanning the gap. Germline CDR1 reads MNHNS; CDR2 reads SASEGT. TCRdb used MiXCR to reprocess the RT-PCR reads, holding one entry per CDR3 protein. The repertoire includes under 850,000 distinct CDR3 sequences, around 18% of them detected once, and roughly a tenth sits in the top ten. Material: PBMCs from blood, obtained roughly 5 days after vaccination. The sequence was collected from a man in his forties or fifties who received an inactivated influenza vaccine. The J gene is TRBJ2-1, the V gene TRBV6-1, with no clear D. The CDR3 bases are TGTGCCAGCATCGAACGACCCGCCCCCGACAATGAGCAGTTCTTC. It is translated as CASIERPAPDNEQFF.